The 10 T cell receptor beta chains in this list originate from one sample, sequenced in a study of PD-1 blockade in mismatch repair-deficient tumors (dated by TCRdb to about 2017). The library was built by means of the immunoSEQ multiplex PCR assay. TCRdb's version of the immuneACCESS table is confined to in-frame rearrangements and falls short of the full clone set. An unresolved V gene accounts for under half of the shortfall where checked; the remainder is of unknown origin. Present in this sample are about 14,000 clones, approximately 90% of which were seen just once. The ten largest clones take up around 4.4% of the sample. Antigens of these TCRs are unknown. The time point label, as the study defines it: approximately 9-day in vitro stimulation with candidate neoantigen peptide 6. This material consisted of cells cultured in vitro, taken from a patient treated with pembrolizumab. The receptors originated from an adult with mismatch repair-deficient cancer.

The CDR3 region has the DNA TGTGCCAGCATCCCCGGTGGGTCTAGCGGCTCCTACGAGCAGTACTTC. This sequence encodes CASIPGGSSGSYEQYF. This chain connects TRBV7-2 to TRBJ2-7; 7 bases align to TRBD2. The V and J ends lost 7 bases and 0 bases, in that order; junction bases with no gene match: 12. Per germline, CDR1 SGHTA and CDR2 FQGNSA. This CDR3 is built from 16 residues.

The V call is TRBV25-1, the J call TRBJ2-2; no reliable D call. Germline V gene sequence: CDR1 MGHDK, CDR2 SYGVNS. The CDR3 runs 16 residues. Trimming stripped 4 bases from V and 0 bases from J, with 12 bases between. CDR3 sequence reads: CASSASRSANTGELFF. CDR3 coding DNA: TGTGCCAGCAGTGCTTCGAGGTCCGCGAACACCGGGGAGCTGTTTTTT.

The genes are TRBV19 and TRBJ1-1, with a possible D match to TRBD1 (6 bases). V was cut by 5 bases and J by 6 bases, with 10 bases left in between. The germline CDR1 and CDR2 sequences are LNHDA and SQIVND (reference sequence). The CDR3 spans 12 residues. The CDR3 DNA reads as TGTGCCAGTAGTCTCTACAGGGCTGAAGCTTTCTTT. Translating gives CASSLYRAEAFF.

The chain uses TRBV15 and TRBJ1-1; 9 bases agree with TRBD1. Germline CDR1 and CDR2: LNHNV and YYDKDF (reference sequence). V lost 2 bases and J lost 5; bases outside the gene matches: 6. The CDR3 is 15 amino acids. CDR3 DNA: TGTGCCACCAGCAGATTGAGGACAGGGGCTACTGAAGCTTTCTTT. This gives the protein CATSRLRTGATEAFF.

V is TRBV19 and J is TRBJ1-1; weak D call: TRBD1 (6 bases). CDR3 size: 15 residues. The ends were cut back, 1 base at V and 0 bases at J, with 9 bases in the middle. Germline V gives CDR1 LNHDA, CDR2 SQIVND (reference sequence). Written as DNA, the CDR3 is TGTGCCAGTAGTATAGTTGGGGGCTTGAACACTGAAGCTTTCTTT. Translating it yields CASSIVGGLNTEAFF. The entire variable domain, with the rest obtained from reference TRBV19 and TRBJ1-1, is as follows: DGGITQSPKYLFRKEGQNVTLSCEQNLNHDAMYWYRQDPGQGLRLIYYSQIVNDFQKGDIAEGYSVSREKKESFPLTVTSAQKNPTAFYLCASSIVGGLNTEAFFGQGTRLTVV.

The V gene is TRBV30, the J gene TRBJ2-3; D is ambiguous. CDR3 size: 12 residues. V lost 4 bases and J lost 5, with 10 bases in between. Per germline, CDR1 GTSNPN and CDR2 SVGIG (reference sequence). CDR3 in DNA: TGTGCCTGGACTAGAGCCGGAGATACGCAGTATTTT. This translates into CAWTRAGDTQYF.

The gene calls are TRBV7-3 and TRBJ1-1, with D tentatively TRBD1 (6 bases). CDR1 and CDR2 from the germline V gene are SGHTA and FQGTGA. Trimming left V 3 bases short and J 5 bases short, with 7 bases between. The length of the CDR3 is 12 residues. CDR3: CASSFTGTEAFF. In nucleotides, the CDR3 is TGTGCCAGCAGCTTTACAGGGACTGAAGCTTTCTTT.

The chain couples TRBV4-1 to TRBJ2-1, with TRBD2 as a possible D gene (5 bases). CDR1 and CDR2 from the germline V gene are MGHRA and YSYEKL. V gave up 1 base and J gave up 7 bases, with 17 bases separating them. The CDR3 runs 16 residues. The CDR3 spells CASSQGRGTILNEQFF. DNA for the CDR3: TGCGCCAGCAGCCAAGGTCGGGGTACTATTTTAAATGAGCAGTTCTTC.

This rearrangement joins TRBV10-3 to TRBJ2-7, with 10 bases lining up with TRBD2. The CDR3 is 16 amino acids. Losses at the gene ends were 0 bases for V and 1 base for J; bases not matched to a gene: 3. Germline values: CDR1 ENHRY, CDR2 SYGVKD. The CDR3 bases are TGTGCCATCAGTGAGTCGGCTAGCGGGAGTTCCTACGAGCAGTACTTC. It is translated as CAISESASGSSYEQYF.

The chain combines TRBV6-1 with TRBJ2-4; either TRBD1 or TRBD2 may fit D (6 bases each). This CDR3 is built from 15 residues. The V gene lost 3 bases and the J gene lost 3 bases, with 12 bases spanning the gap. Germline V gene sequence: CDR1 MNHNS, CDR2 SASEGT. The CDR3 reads CASSEGGGGKNIQYF. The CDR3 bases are TGTGCCAGCAGTGAGGGCGGAGGGGGCAAAAACATTCAGTACTTC.